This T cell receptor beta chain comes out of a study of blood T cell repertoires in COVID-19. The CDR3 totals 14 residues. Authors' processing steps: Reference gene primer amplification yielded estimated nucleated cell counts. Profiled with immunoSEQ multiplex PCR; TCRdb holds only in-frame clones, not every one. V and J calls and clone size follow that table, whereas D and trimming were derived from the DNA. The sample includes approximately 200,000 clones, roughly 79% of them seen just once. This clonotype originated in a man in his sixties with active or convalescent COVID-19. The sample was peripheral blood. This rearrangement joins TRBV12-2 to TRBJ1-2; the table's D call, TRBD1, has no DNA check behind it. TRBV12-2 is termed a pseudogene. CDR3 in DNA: TGTGCAAGTCGCTCCCGTACAGGTGGATATGGCTACACCTTC. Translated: CASRSRTGGYGYTF.